Described below is a single T cell receptor beta chain sequence and its context. Its antigen is not known. Germline is not matched at one junction end, which may reflect a read error. The data belong to a study of PD-L1 blockade in urothelial cancer. The overall study: Analyzed time points were 3 weeks (second dose) and 6 weeks after therapy began. T cell content in blood samples showed a median of 141,255. The study's findings and limits: Pretreatment peripheral blood TCR clonality that fell below the median predicted better survival among the patients studied.

The time point: pretreatment peripheral blood. Patients yielded 1 to 8 samples each, pretreatment and on-treatment. The assay was immunoSEQ multiplex PCR, and TCRdb's table has in-frame clones only and misses some. Altogether 95,000 or so clones are present, about nine tenths being singletons, with the ten largest covering 2% to 2.5%. The length of the CDR3 is 16 residues. CDR1 MNHNS and CDR2 SASEGT come from the germline V gene. This receptor was taken from a man aged 55 to 70 with urothelial cancer. This sample comprised PBMCs, obtained around atezolizumab (anti-PD-L1) treatment. The chain carries TRBV6-1 and TRBJ2-1, with D tentatively TRBD2 (5 bases). The CDR3: CASSEAMFGNYDEQFF. CDR3 coding DNA: TGTGCCAGCAGTGAAGCGATGTTCGGGAACTACGATGAGCAGTTCTTC.